The T cell receptor beta chain described here comes from a study of T cells after yellow fever vaccination. Study overall: The SMART-Seq v4 Ultra Low Input method served to prepare the low-cell-number fractions. Findings and caveats of the study: Faster peaking, at day 5 versus 15, marked a secondary response that was weaker.

Only one count was recorded for this clonotype. The antigen is undetermined. Generation of TCR cDNA used 5'RACE template switching (which added a universal primer site and UMIs). TCRdb processed the 5' RACE reads anew with MiXCR; each CDR3 protein has one entry. The sample gives some 560,000 distinct CDR3 sequences, roughly a fifth of which show up once; roughly 13% is in the top ten. V was clipped by 8 bases and J by 8 bases, with 21 bases between them. CDR3 length: 14 amino acids. The germline V gene encodes CDR1 MNHEY and CDR2 SVGEGT. The starting material was PBMCs, obtained 15 days after the yellow fever booster vaccination. The clonotype comes from a man aged 25 to 40 who received the YFV17D yellow fever vaccine. The rearrangement joins TRBV6-2 or TRBV6-3 to TRBJ2-5, with D possibly matching TRBD1 (6 bases). The CDR3 spells CASVDRRPEGTQYF. The CDR3, as DNA: TGTGCCAGCGTCGACAGGCGTCCCGAGGGAACCCAGTACTTC.